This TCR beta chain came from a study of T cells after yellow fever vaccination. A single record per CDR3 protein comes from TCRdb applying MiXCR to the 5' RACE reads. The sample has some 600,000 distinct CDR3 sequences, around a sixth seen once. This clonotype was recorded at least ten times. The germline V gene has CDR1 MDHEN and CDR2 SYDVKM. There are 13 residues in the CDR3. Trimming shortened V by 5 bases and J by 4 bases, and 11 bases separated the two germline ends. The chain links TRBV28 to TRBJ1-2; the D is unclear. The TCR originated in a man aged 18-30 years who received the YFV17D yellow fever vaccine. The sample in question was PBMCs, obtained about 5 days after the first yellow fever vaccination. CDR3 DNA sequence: TGTGCCAGCAGTACCTCTCAGCGCTATGGCTACACCTTC. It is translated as CASSTSQRYGYTF.